This TCR beta chain was retrieved from a study of shared clonotypes between healthy human individuals. The study, taken as a whole, reports: The naive CD4 repertoires of several donors were compared, and approximately 5.3% of clonotypes were shared. Richness estimates generally favored naive over memory subsets. Relative to their counterparts shared across all four donors, non-shared clonotypes exhibited diminished generation probabilities.

CDR1 and CDR2 (germline): SSHAT, FNYEAQ (reference sequence). The CDR3 runs 16 residues. Per sorted-subset replicate PCR, input was approximately 0.2 ug DNA, representing about 30,000 T cell genomes. Produced via immunoSEQ multiplex PCR; TCRdb's table is partial and in-frame only. The data show just over 2,000,000 clones, 90% to 95% seen once. A remark on this clone: The target antigen is unknown. The junction departs from germline at one end; a sequencing error may be responsible.

The clonotype comes from a man between 18 and 29 years old in good health. The rearrangement uses TRBV7-7 and TRBJ2-5; TRBD2 agrees at 13 bases. Sequencing was done on a sample of naive CD4+ T cells sorted from blood. As for subset: CD45RA+ positively selected. The CDR3: CASSKGLAGPGETQYF. DNA for the CDR3: TGTGCTAGCAGCAAGGGACTAGCGGGGCCTGGAGAGACCCAGTACTTC. Full variable domain (rest looked up from reference TRBV7-7 and TRBJ2-5): GAGVSQSPRYKVTKRGQDVTLRCDPISSHATLYWYQQALGQGPEFLTYFNYEAQPDKSGLPSDRFSAERPEGSISTLTIQRTEQRDSAMYRCASSKGLAGPGETQYFGPGTRLLVL.